Here is one T cell receptor beta chain with its context. The antigen remains unidentified. This sample also contains other DNA sequences that code for the same CDR3. These data are taken from a study of shared clonotypes between healthy human individuals. For the study at large: Samples came from two female and a few male donors aged 18 to 49. Overall study results and limits: Sampling was confined to blood; repertoires within tissues likely differ. Clonotype sharing among donors was thought likely to change with sequencing depth.

The length of the CDR3 is 13 residues. In germline, CDR1 is MGHRA, CDR2 YSYEKL. Deletions cut 1 base from V and 3 bases from J, with 7 bases between. Profiling relied on immunoSEQ multiplex PCR, and the TCRdb table lists in-frame clones only, not all of them. The data contain approximately 2,200,000 clones, approximately 94% of them singletons. CD45RO negativity and positive selection for CCR7 defined naive CD8 cells, a population that excluded terminally differentiated effector memory CD45RA+ cells. This sequence originates from a man between 18 and 35 years old in good health. Some clones in this sample may be carry-over from other donors' samples. V usage is TRBV4-1 and J usage is TRBJ2-7; D gene unclear. Sequencing was performed on naive CD8+ T cells from PBMCs. The CDR3 here is CASSQGGYYEQYF. In DNA form, the CDR3 reads TGCGCCAGCAGCCAAGGGGGTTACTACGAGCAGTACTTC.